The source of this TCR beta chain is a study of T cell repertoires in cytomegalovirus infection. Study summary: In public TCR beta signatures, there were indications of both CMV infection and matching HLA type.

Germline V gives CDR1 SGHAT, CDR2 FQNNGV. This CDR3 comprises 16 residues. After removal of 5 bases from V and 5 bases from J, the junction contained 8 bases not matched to a gene. TCRdb fed the reads into MiXCR, producing one record per CDR3 protein. Counted here are about 310,000 distinct CDR3 sequences, about a sixth occurring once; the ten biggest clones make up around 12%. A word on this clonotype: Its antigen remains unknown.

Study-wide points: Summed frequency of shared TCR beta families picked out CMV carriers who also had the relevant HLA. CMV-specific HLA-C-restricted TCR beta clonotypes dominated the ex vivo response.

The V call is TRBV11-2, the J call TRBJ2-5, with 13 nucleotides matching TRBD2. Specimen: PBMCs. The receptor comes from a human donor in good health (CMV status not recorded). Some clones in this sample may be carry-over from other donors' samples. CDR3 sequence reads: CASSPAGLAGWETQYF. In nucleotides, the CDR3 is TGTGCCAGCAGCCCCGCGGGACTAGCGGGATGGGAGACCCAGTACTTC.